Below, 13 T cell receptor beta chains from the same sample are listed, as sequenced in a study of blood T cell repertoires in COVID-19. The data were produced by immunoSEQ multiplex PCR, yet TCRdb's version contains in-frame clones alone and is incomplete. Of more than 200,000 clones listed, 80% are singletons. The specimen was PBMCs or T cells enriched from blood (not recorded which). These receptors all stem from a woman aged 40-49 years with acute COVID-19.

J is TRBJ1-2 and V is TRBV6-5; the D is unclear. Trimming removed 6 bases at V and 0 bases at J, with 11 bases between. The germline CDR1 and CDR2 sequences are MNHEY and SVGAGI. This CDR3 is built from 14 residues. This CDR3 reads CASSSAQTNYGYTF. In nucleotides, the CDR3 is TGTGCCAGCAGCTCCGCCCAGACTAACTATGGCTACACCTTC.

The rearrangement links TRBV6-5 to TRBJ1-6; tentative D call: TRBD1 (5 bases). This CDR3 has 15 amino acids. The germline CDR1 and CDR2 sequences are MNHEY and SVGAGI. The V end lost 5 bases, the J end lost 7 bases, and 15 bases lay between the germline ends. The CDR3 DNA sequence: TGTGCCAGCAGTCCAGCGGGGGTGGGAAATTCACCCCTCCACTTT. Translation: CASSPAGVGNSPLHF.

The genes are TRBV3-1 (or the pseudogene TRBV3-2) and TRBJ2-3, with D perhaps matching TRBD2 (5 bases). Germline loops: CDR1 LGHDT, CDR2 YNNKEL (reference sequence). The V end was cut by 1 base, the J end by 5 bases, with 13 bases between. The CDR3 is 15 residues long. This CDR3 is CASSQVYGEGDTQYF. The CDR3 DNA follows: TGTGCCAGCAGCCAAGTGTATGGAGAGGGAGATACGCAGTATTTT.

This chain joins TRBV4-1 and TRBJ1-5; 8 bases are a match to TRBD1. After removal of 2 bases from V and 4 bases from J, the junction contained 7 bases not matched to a gene. Germline V gene sequence: CDR1 MGHRA, CDR2 YSYEKL. The CDR3 consists of 16 residues. CDR3 nucleotides: TGCGCCAGCAGCCAATCGGGACAGGTGGCTAATCAGCCCCAGCATTTT. Amino acid sequence: CASSQSGQVANQPQHF.

The chain links TRBV19 to TRBJ2-1; 9 bases line up with TRBD2. CDR1 is LNHDA, CDR2 SQIVND, per germline (reference sequence). The CDR3 runs to 15 residues. V shed 7 bases and J 5 bases; nucleotides not matched to a gene: 9. CDR3 DNA sequence: TGTGCCAGTACCCCGGCGGGGGGGCTCGACAATGAGCAGTTCTTC. Its protein is CASTPAGGLDNEQFF.

The genes are TRBV10-3 and TRBJ1-2; no firm D call. V was shortened by 6 bases and J by 3 bases, with 14 bases between the two germline ends. Germline V gene data show CDR1 as ENHRY and CDR2 as SYGVKD. The CDR3 length is 14 residues. The CDR3: CAIRPGHGDYGYTF. DNA of the CDR3: TGTGCCATCAGGCCGGGTCACGGCGACTATGGCTACACCTTC.

A few counts support this clone. This chain uses TRBV6-4 with TRBJ2-2; D unresolved. The CDR3 spans 13 residues. Germline CDR1 reads MRHNA; CDR2 reads SNTAGT. V lost 4 bases, J lost 0 bases, and 3 bases lay in between. The CDR3 region is CASSAANTGELFF. In DNA, the CDR3 is TGTGCCAGCAGTGCTGCGAACACCGGGGAGCTGTTTTTT.

This chain uses TRBV10-3 with TRBJ2-7; D unresolved. The CDR3 length is 13 residues. Germline assignment: CDR1 ENHRY and CDR2 SYGVKD. The V end was cut by 1 base, the J end by 6 bases, with 10 bases between. The CDR3 DNA reads as TGTGCCATCAGTGAGTGGAGCCCCGCCGAGCAGTACTTC. As protein: CAISEWSPAEQYF.

This chain connects TRBV28 to TRBJ2-5; 7 bases agree with TRBD1. The V gene's germline CDR1 is MDHEN and CDR2 SYDVKM. The CDR3 totals 14 residues. The ends lost 6 bases at V and 5 bases at J; junction bases unmatched: 9. In DNA form, the CDR3 reads TGTGCCAGCAGCCACAGGGGTCCTTGGGAGACCCAGTACTTC. Translated: CASSHRGPWETQYF.

CDR3 sequence (DNA): TGTGCCTGGAGTGCCCAGGGGGTTAACTATGGCTACACCTTC. Translation: CAWSAQGVNYGYTF. The chain recombines TRBV30 with TRBJ1-2, with 7 bases identical to TRBD1. After removal of 1 base from V and 1 base from J, the junction contained 3 bases not matched to a gene. Per the germline V gene, CDR1 is GTSNPN and CDR2 is SVGIG (reference sequence). This CDR3 spans 14 amino acids.

The rearrangement joins TRBV5-4 to TRBJ2-1, with 7 bases matching TRBD1. This CDR3 spans 15 amino acids. Trimming took 0 bases from V and 0 from J; bases not matched to a gene: 0. Germline assignment: CDR1 SGHNT and CDR2 YYREEE (reference sequence). Here the CDR3 reads CASSLDRGSYNEQFF. The CDR3 DNA sequence: TGTGCCAGCAGCTTGGACAGGGGCTCCTACAATGAGCAGTTCTTC.

This clone came up a few times. As DNA, the CDR3 is TGCGCCAGCAGTCAAACTTCTCCCAGGACAAATAATTCACCCCTCCACTTT. It translates to CASSQTSPRTNNSPLHF. The J gene is TRBJ1-6, the V gene TRBV5-1, with a weak D call TRBD1 (5 bases). CDR1 and CDR2 (germline): SGHRS, YFSETQ. V gave up 5 bases and J gave up 5 bases, with 20 bases separating them. This CDR3 is built from 17 residues.

In its sample, this clone was seen a few times. This CDR3 is CASTTGTGRPQHF. In nucleotides, the CDR3 is TGTGCCAGCACTACAGGGACAGGGCGACCCCAGCATTTT. The chain employs TRBV6-5 and TRBJ1-5, with 9 bases identical to TRBD1. Germline V lookup: CDR1 MNHEY, CDR2 SVGAGI. Unmatched junction bases numbered 8, after V lost 7 bases and J lost 10 bases. The CDR3 contains 13 residues.